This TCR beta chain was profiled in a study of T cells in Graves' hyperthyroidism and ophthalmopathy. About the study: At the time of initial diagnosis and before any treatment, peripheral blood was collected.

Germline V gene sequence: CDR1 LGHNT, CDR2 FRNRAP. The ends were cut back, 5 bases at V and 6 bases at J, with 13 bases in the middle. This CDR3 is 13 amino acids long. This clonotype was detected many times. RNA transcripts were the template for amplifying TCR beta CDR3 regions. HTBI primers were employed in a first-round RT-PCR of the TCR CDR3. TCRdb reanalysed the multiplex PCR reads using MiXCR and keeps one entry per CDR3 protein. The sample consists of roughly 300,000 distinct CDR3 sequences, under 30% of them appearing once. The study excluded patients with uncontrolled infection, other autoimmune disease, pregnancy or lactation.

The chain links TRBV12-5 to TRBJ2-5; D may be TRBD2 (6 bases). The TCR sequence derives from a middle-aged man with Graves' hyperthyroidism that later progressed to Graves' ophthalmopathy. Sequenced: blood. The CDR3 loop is CASGPGGGKTQYF. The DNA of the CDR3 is TGTGCTAGTGGTCCCGGGGGTGGGAAGACCCAGTACTTC.